These T cell receptor beta chains were read from a single sample in a study of T cell repertoires in cytomegalovirus infection. TCRdb re-analysed the reads in MiXCR, keeping a single row per CDR3 protein. The sample lists 97,000 or so distinct CDR3 sequences, more than 15% occurring once. The sequenced material came from PBMCs. The receptors were gathered from a human donor in good health (CMV status not recorded). Some clones in this sample may be carry-over from other donors' samples. The CDR3 runs from the conserved cysteine through the conserved F or W. A D gene is named only where the DNA matches it firmly. Clone sizes are given selectively: once, few, many, or a class where the clone is expanded.

D gene: -; CDR3 length: 14; J gene: TRBJ1-1; V gene: TRBV7-9; clone size: many; CDR3 DNA: TGTGCCAGCAGCTTAGCGGAGGGGAGAGGTGAAGCTTTCTTT; CDR3 protein: CASSLAEGRGEAFF
D gene: -; CDR3 length: 16; J gene: TRBJ1-4; V gene: TRBV7-2; clone size: many; CDR3 DNA: TGTGCCAGCAGCTTAGTAATCGGTGCAACTAATGAAAAACTGTTTTTT; CDR3 protein: CASSLVIGATNEKLFF
D gene: -; CDR3 length: 16; J gene: TRBJ1-5; V gene: TRBV15; clone size: few; CDR3 DNA: TGTGCCACCAGCAGAGATCAATTGGGAAACAATCAGCCCCAGCATTTT; CDR3 protein: CATSRDQLGNNQPQHF
D gene: -; CDR3 length: 15; J gene: TRBJ2-3; V gene: TRBV5-4; clone size: -; CDR3 DNA: TGTGCCAGCAGCTTGTCGGCAGGGATGACAGATACGCAGTATTTT; CDR3 protein: CASSLSAGMTDTQYF
D gene: TRBD2; CDR3 length: 17; J gene: TRBJ2-4; V gene: TRBV4-1; clone size: many; CDR3 DNA: TGCGCCAGCAGCCAACCCCGACTAGCGGGGGGCAAAAACATTCAGTACTTC; CDR3 protein: CASSQPRLAGGKNIQYF
D gene: -; CDR3 length: 13; J gene: TRBJ2-2; V gene: TRBV29-1; clone size: -; CDR3 DNA: TGCAGCGTGGCCCTGGGCAACACCGGGGAGCTGTTTTTT; CDR3 protein: CSVALGNTGELFF
D gene: -; CDR3 length: 15; J gene: TRBJ1-6; V gene: TRBV5-1; clone size: -; CDR3 DNA: TGCGCCAGCAGCTTAATGGCCGGCGGAGCTTCACCCCTCCACTTT; CDR3 protein: CASSLMAGGASPLHF
D gene: TRBD1; CDR3 length: 14; J gene: TRBJ1-1; V gene: TRBV3-1; clone size: -; CDR3 DNA: TGTGCCAGCAGCCAGGACCTGGACAGGGGTCTCCTGGGCTTT; CDR3 protein: CASSQDLDRGLLGF
D gene: -; CDR3 length: 14; J gene: TRBJ2-1; V gene: TRBV4-1; clone size: many; CDR3 DNA: TGCGCCAGCAGCAAAGGGGGGTTGGGGAATGAGCAGTTCTTC; CDR3 protein: CASSKGGLGNEQFF
D gene: TRBD1; CDR3 length: 14; J gene: TRBJ2-5; V gene: TRBV20-1; clone size: -; CDR3 DNA: TGCAGTGCTACCTGGGACAGCTCCCAAGAGACCCAGTACTTC; CDR3 protein: CSATWDSSQETQYF
D gene: TRBD1; CDR3 length: 20; J gene: TRBJ2-3; V gene: TRBV7-9; clone size: -; CDR3 DNA: TGTGCCAGCAGCTTACTCAATTACCGGGACAGGGTATTCACCACAGATACGCAGTATTTT; CDR3 protein: CASSLLNYRDRVFTTDTQYF
D gene: -; CDR3 length: 15; J gene: TRBJ2-1; V gene: TRBV7-2; clone size: -; CDR3 DNA: TGTGCCAGCAGCTTGTACAGGGTCTCGTACAATGAGCAGTTCTTC; CDR3 protein: CASSLYRVSYNEQFF
D gene: -; CDR3 length: 16; J gene: TRBJ2-7; V gene: TRBV5-6; clone size: few; CDR3 DNA: TGTGCCAGCAGCTTCCTGCTTGCGGTTAGCTCCTACGAGCAGTACTTC; CDR3 protein: CASSFLLAVSSYEQYF
D gene: -; CDR3 length: 14; J gene: TRBJ2-1; V gene: TRBV7-8; clone size: many; CDR3 DNA: TGTGCCAGCAGCTTAGCGAGACAGCGCAATGAGCAGTTCTTC; CDR3 protein: CASSLARQRNEQFF
D gene: -; CDR3 length: 15; J gene: TRBJ1-2; V gene: TRBV9; clone size: -; CDR3 DNA: TGTGCCAGCAGCGCCAGCCAGAGGGAATCCTATGGCTACACCTTC; CDR3 protein: CASSASQRESYGYTF
D gene: TRBD1; CDR3 length: 16; J gene: TRBJ2-2; V gene: TRBV30; clone size: -; CDR3 DNA: TGTGCCTGGAGTGTACTGGGACAGGGATTGACCGGGGAGCTGTTTTTT; CDR3 protein: CAWSVLGQGLTGELFF
D gene: -; CDR3 length: 15; J gene: TRBJ2-1; V gene: TRBV12-3/TRBV12-4; clone size: many; CDR3 DNA: TGTGCCAGCAGTTTCCCCGGGGGCCCCTACAATGAGCAGTTCTTC; CDR3 protein: CASSFPGGPYNEQFF
D gene: -; CDR3 length: 14; J gene: TRBJ2-4; V gene: TRBV20-1; clone size: -; CDR3 DNA: TGCAGTGCTAGAGGGGGAATGTCCAAAAACATTCAGTACTTC; CDR3 protein: CSARGGMSKNIQYF
D gene: -; CDR3 length: 16; J gene: TRBJ2-2; V gene: TRBV2; clone size: few; CDR3 DNA: TGTGCCAGCAGCGCCTTGGGGGGATTAAACACCGGGGAGCTGTTTTTT; CDR3 protein: CASSALGGLNTGELFF
D gene: -; CDR3 length: 13; J gene: TRBJ2-7; V gene: TRBV19; clone size: -; CDR3 DNA: TGTGCCAGCAAGGAAGCAGTTGCCGACGAGCAGTACTTC; CDR3 protein: CASKEAVADEQYF
D gene: TRBD2; CDR3 length: 15; J gene: TRBJ2-1; V gene: TRBV20-1; clone size: -; CDR3 DNA: TGCAGTGCTAGTGGTTCTGCGGGGGGGTCGGGTGAGCAGTTCTTC; CDR3 protein: CSASGSAGGSGEQFF
D gene: -; CDR3 length: 12; J gene: TRBJ1-1; V gene: TRBV28; clone size: -; CDR3 DNA: TGTGCCAGCAGCCCTGGTGGGGGGGGAGCTTTCTTT; CDR3 protein: CASSPGGGGAFF
D gene: TRBD1; CDR3 length: 13; J gene: TRBJ2-7; V gene: TRBV7-2; clone size: many; CDR3 DNA: TGTGCCAGCGGTCCCGGGACAGGGAACGAGCAGTACTTC; CDR3 protein: CASGPGTGNEQYF
D gene: -; CDR3 length: 15; J gene: TRBJ2-5; V gene: TRBV7-2; clone size: -; CDR3 DNA: TGTGCCAGCAGCTTAATTCCAGGCCGGGGAGAGACCCAGTACTTC; CDR3 protein: CASSLIPGRGETQYF
D gene: -; CDR3 length: 16; J gene: TRBJ2-7; V gene: TRBV7-2; clone size: medium-sized; CDR3 DNA: TGTGCCAGCAGCTTAGTAGGAGGGGGGTCGACCTACGAGCAGTACTTC; CDR3 protein: CASSLVGGGSTYEQYF
D gene: -; CDR3 length: 16; J gene: TRBJ1-2; V gene: TRBV28; clone size: many; CDR3 DNA: TGTGCCAGCAGTTTCCCCCTTACAGGGTTTCTTGATGGCTACACCTTC; CDR3 protein: CASSFPLTGFLDGYTF
D gene: TRBD2; CDR3 length: 16; J gene: TRBJ2-1; V gene: TRBV27; clone size: -; CDR3 DNA: TGTGCCAGCAGGACGATCACTAGCGGGGGGGCCGCTGAGCAGTTCTTC; CDR3 protein: CASRTITSGGAAEQFF
D gene: TRBD1; CDR3 length: 14; J gene: TRBJ1-1; V gene: TRBV18; clone size: -; CDR3 DNA: TGTGCCAGCTCACTCGCGGGACAGGGTACTGAAGCTTTCTTT; CDR3 protein: CASSLAGQGTEAFF
D gene: TRBD2; CDR3 length: 15; J gene: TRBJ2-5; V gene: TRBV7-2; clone size: many; CDR3 DNA: TGTGCCAGCAGCCCTTCCGGGACTAGCGGAGAGACCCAGTACTTC; CDR3 protein: CASSPSGTSGETQYF
D gene: -; CDR3 length: 14; J gene: TRBJ2-5; V gene: TRBV3-1; clone size: -; CDR3 DNA: TGTGCCAGCAGCCCGGCGGGGAACCAAGAGACCCAGTACTTC; CDR3 protein: CASSPAGNQETQYF
D gene: -; CDR3 length: 14; J gene: TRBJ1-6; V gene: TRBV7-2; clone size: many; CDR3 DNA: TGTGCCAGCATCCAACAACAGGGCCGCGGGGCCCTCCACTTT; CDR3 protein: CASIQQQGRGALHF
D gene: -; CDR3 length: 12; J gene: TRBJ1-6; V gene: TRBV25-1; clone size: few; CDR3 DNA: TGTGCCAGCAGTGAAGGGCTCTCACCCCTCCACTTT; CDR3 protein: CASSEGLSPLHF
D gene: TRBD1; CDR3 length: 16; J gene: TRBJ1-4; V gene: TRBV30; clone size: -; CDR3 DNA: TGTGCCTGGAGCCGGGACAGGGGGAAAGTAGGAGAAAAACTGTTTTTT; CDR3 protein: CAWSRDRGKVGEKLFF
D gene: TRBD2; CDR3 length: 14; J gene: TRBJ2-1; V gene: TRBV20-1; clone size: many; CDR3 DNA: TGCAGTGCTAGAGTTAGCTTACTAGCGCACGAGCAGTTCTTC; CDR3 protein: CSARVSLLAHEQFF
D gene: TRBD2; CDR3 length: 13; J gene: TRBJ2-1; V gene: TRBV7-2; clone size: medium-sized; CDR3 DNA: TGTGCCAGCATGCCGGGGGGTTACAATGAGCAGTTCTTC; CDR3 protein: CASMPGGYNEQFF
D gene: -; CDR3 length: 16; J gene: TRBJ1-5; V gene: TRBV9; clone size: few; CDR3 DNA: TGTGCCAGCCACGATGGGATTTACGGGCGCGATCAGCCCCAGCATTTT; CDR3 protein: CASHDGIYGRDQPQHF
D gene: -; CDR3 length: 15; J gene: TRBJ2-5; V gene: TRBV20-1; clone size: few; CDR3 DNA: TGCAGTGCTAGAGGCGACACGCGTCTGCAAGAGACCCAGTACTTC; CDR3 protein: CSARGDTRLQETQYF
D gene: -; CDR3 length: 17; J gene: TRBJ2-5; V gene: TRBV5-1; clone size: -; CDR3 DNA: TGCGCCAGCAGCCCGTCCCTGGGGCGGGGCTACCAAGAGACCCAGTACTTC; CDR3 protein: CASSPSLGRGYQETQYF
D gene: -; CDR3 length: 12; J gene: TRBJ1-1; V gene: TRBV7-2; clone size: many; CDR3 DNA: TGTGCCAGCAGCTTAGGGCGCACTGAAGCTTTCTTT; CDR3 protein: CASSLGRTEAFF
D gene: -; CDR3 length: 13; J gene: TRBJ2-3; V gene: TRBV7-2; clone size: many; CDR3 DNA: TGTGCCAGCAGCTTAGAAGGGGCAGATACGCAGTATTTT; CDR3 protein: CASSLEGADTQYF
D gene: -; CDR3 length: 14; J gene: TRBJ1-2; V gene: TRBV2; clone size: -; CDR3 DNA: TGTGCCAGCAAGAGGGGACCCGAGAACTATGGCTACACCTTC; CDR3 protein: CASKRGPENYGYTF
D gene: -; CDR3 length: 15; J gene: TRBJ2-7; V gene: TRBV12-3/TRBV12-4; clone size: -; CDR3 DNA: TGTGCCAGCAGTTTGGGGGGCCCAATCTCCTACGAGCAGTACTTC; CDR3 protein: CASSLGGPISYEQYF
D gene: TRBD1; CDR3 length: 16; J gene: TRBJ2-2; V gene: TRBV24-1; clone size: few; CDR3 DNA: TGTGCCACCAGTTCTTCCGGGACAGGGTACGCCGGGGAGCTGTTTTTT; CDR3 protein: CATSSSGTGYAGELFF
D gene: -; CDR3 length: 13; J gene: TRBJ1-1; V gene: TRBV20-1; clone size: few; CDR3 DNA: TGCAGTGCCAGGCCCAGGGCAAGGGCTGAAGCTTTCTTT; CDR3 protein: CSARPRARAEAFF
D gene: TRBD1; CDR3 length: 15; J gene: TRBJ2-3; V gene: TRBV5-4; clone size: -; CDR3 DNA: TGTGCCAGCAGCTTGAGGGACAGCCGCACAGATACGCAGTATTTT; CDR3 protein: CASSLRDSRTDTQYF
D gene: TRBD1; CDR3 length: 20; J gene: TRBJ2-6; V gene: TRBV28; clone size: many; CDR3 DNA: TGTGCCAGCAGCACCAATGGCGGGGACAGGGAATACTCTGGGGCCAACGTCCTGACTTTC; CDR3 protein: CASSTNGGDREYSGANVLTF
D gene: -; CDR3 length: 14; J gene: TRBJ2-2; V gene: TRBV11-2; clone size: many; CDR3 DNA: TGTGCCAGCAGCTCGCGGTGGGGTTCCGGGGAGCTGTTTTTT; CDR3 protein: CASSSRWGSGELFF
D gene: -; CDR3 length: 14; J gene: TRBJ1-1; V gene: TRBV5-6; clone size: -; CDR3 DNA: TGTGCCAGCAGCCCCGGGATCTTGAACACTGAAGCTTTCTTT; CDR3 protein: CASSPGILNTEAFF
D gene: TRBD2; CDR3 length: 17; J gene: TRBJ2-1; V gene: TRBV7-2; clone size: many; CDR3 DNA: TGTGCCAGCAGCACAGGACTAGCGGTTAGCTCCTACAATGAGCAGTTCTTC; CDR3 protein: CASSTGLAVSSYNEQFF
D gene: -; CDR3 length: 16; J gene: TRBJ2-2; V gene: TRBV27; clone size: -; CDR3 DNA: TGTGCCAGCTCCTGGGACACCCGCTTCCCCCCAGGGGAGCTGTTTTTT; CDR3 protein: CASSWDTRFPPGELFF
D gene: TRBD1; CDR3 length: 13; J gene: TRBJ2-5; V gene: TRBV4-2; clone size: -; CDR3 DNA: TGTGCCAGCAGCCCACAGGGGGCGGAGACCCAGTACTTC; CDR3 protein: CASSPQGAETQYF
D gene: TRBD2; CDR3 length: 13; J gene: TRBJ2-7; V gene: TRBV6-2/TRBV6-3; clone size: -; CDR3 DNA: TGTGCCAGCAATCAGAAGCGGGGTTTCGAGCAGTACTTC; CDR3 protein: CASNQKRGFEQYF